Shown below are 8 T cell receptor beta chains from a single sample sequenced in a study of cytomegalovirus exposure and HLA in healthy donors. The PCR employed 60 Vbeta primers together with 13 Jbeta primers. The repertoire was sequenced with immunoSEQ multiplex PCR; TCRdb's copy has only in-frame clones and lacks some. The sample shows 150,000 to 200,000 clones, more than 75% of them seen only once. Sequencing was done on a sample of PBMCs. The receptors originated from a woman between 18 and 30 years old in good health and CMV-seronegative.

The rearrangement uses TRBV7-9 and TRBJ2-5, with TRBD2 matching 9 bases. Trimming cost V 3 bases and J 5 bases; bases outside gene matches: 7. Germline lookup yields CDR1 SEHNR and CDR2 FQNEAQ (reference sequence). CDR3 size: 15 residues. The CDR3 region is CASSFLAGAGETQYF. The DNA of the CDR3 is TGTGCCAGCAGCTTTTTAGCGGGAGCGGGTGAGACCCAGTACTTC.

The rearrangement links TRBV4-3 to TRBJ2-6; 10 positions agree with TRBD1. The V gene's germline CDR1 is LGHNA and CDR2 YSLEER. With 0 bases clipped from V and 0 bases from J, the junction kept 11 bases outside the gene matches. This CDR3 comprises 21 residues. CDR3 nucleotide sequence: TGCGCCAGCAGCCAAGATCCGGGACAGGGGTTACTCGGCTCTGGGGCCAACGTCCTGACTTTC. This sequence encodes CASSQDPGQGLLGSGANVLTF.

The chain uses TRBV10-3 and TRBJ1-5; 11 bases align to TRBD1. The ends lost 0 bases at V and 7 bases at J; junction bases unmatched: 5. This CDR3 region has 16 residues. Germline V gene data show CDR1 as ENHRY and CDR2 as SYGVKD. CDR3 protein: CAISESGQGDFQPQHF. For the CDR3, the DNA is TGTGCCATCAGTGAGTCGGGACAGGGGGATTTCCAGCCCCAGCATTTT.

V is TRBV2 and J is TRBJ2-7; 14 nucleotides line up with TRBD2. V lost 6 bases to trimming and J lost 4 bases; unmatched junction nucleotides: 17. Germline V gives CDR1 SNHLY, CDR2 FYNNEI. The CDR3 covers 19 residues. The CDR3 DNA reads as TGTGCCAGCAGAAGACTAGCGGGAGGGCCCTCGATCTCCGAATACGAGCAGTACTTC. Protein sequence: CASRRLAGGPSISEYEQYF.

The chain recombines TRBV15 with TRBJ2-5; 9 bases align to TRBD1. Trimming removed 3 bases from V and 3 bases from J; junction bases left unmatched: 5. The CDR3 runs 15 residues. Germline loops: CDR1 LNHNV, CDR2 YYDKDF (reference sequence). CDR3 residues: CATSSFGQGKETQYF. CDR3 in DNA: TGTGCCACCAGCAGTTTCGGACAGGGGAAAGAGACCCAGTACTTC.

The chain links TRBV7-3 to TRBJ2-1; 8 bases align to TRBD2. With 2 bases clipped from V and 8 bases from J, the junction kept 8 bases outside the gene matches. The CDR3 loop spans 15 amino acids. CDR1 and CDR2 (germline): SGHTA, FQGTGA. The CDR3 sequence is CASSLQGLGAHEQFF. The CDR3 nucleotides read TGTGCCAGCAGCTTACAGGGACTAGGGGCGCATGAGCAGTTCTTC.

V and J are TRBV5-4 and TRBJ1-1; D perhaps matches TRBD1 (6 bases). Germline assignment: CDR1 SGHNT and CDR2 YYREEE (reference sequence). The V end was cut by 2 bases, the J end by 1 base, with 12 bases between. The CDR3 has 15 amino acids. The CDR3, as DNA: TGTGCCAGCAGCTTCACAGGGAAAGGGAACACTGAAGCTTTCTTT. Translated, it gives CASSFTGKGNTEAFF.

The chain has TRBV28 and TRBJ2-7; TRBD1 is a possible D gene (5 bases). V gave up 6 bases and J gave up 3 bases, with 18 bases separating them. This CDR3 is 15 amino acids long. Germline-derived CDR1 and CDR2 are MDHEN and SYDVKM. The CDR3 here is CASSKVIGALYEQYF. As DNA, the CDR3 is TGTGCCAGCAGCAAAGTTATTGGGGCCCTCTACGAGCAGTACTTC.